A selection of T cell receptor beta chains follows, all from one sample in a study of identical twins. One entry per CDR3 protein results from TCRdb running MiXCR on the 5' RACE reads. The table includes around 490,000 distinct CDR3 sequences, around 22% detected once. The same data also went into a second study, on yellow fever vaccine responses in identical twins.

Sequenced input: CD4+ T cells sorted from blood. These receptors originate from a woman between 18 and 30 years old in good health. CDR3s leave out the opening cysteine and the closing phenylalanine or tryptophan. Each record gives: J gene, V gene, CDR3 protein.

>TRBJ1-1|TRBV18
ASSPRTGQANTEAF
>TRBJ2-2|TRBV20-1
SATDIPGLAGGRYTGELF
>TRBJ2-7|TRBV20-1
SAIPGLAGGYEQY
>TRBJ1-1|TRBV5-1
ASSLAGGVYTEAF
>TRBJ2-1|TRBV7-8
ASSPLAGGQNEQF
>TRBJ2-2|TRBV5-1
ASRSSGAGELF
>TRBJ2-1|TRBV24-1
ATSEIAGGREQF
>TRBJ2-1|TRBV5-1
ASSPAGVGTGSNEQF
>TRBJ2-7|TRBV11-2
ASSLVGSEQY
>TRBJ2-1|TRBV20-1
SAINGGYQYNEQF
>TRBJ2-1|TRBV5-1
ASSLIMGQGINEQF
>TRBJ2-1|TRBV20-1
SAHGLAGGPNNEQF
>TRBJ1-1|TRBV12-3/TRBV12-4
ASSIQHWTEAF
>TRBJ2-1|TRBV20-1
SAQGLAGVLGGHNEQF
>TRBJ1-3|TRBV29-1
SYGDSSGNTIY
>TRBJ2-1|TRBV4-1
ASSQSTWRDEQF
>TRBJ2-2|TRBV10-3
AISRTIANTGELF
>TRBJ2-1|TRBV6-5
ASTLGDEQF
>TRBJ2-2|TRBV24-1
ATSENRGNTGELF
>TRBJ2-3|TRBV12-3/TRBV12-4
ASSLTGTRTDTQY
>TRBJ1-1|TRBV7-2
ASSLGLILAEAF
>TRBJ2-2|TRBV9
ASSVVPSGPTNTGELF
>TRBJ1-2|TRBV7-9
ASSFRQGVNYGYT
>TRBJ1-5|TRBV7-2
ASSLRGLDQPQH
>TRBJ2-1|TRBV24-1
ATSQTGTGNNEQF
>TRBJ2-2|TRBV7-8
ASSQQRVAGGPNTGELF
>TRBJ2-7|TRBV20-1
SAMAREGRAYEQY
>TRBJ2-3|TRBV29-1
SVVISGRTDTQY
>TRBJ1-2|TRBV5-1
ASSGSGTSGYT
>TRBJ1-2|TRBV7-9
ASSVGGLYGYT
>TRBJ2-1|TRBV20-1
SARLAGYEQF
>TRBJ1-2|TRBV6-1
ASLTGTGTHGYT
>TRBJ2-3|TRBV28
ASSVAGVSGDTQY
>TRBJ2-7|TRBV24-1
ATSDSGPSYEQY
>TRBJ2-1|TRBV28
ASSWGGVWLPRRNEQF
>TRBJ2-5|TRBV2
ASSESSIQETQY
>TRBJ2-2|TRBV27
ASSLRASGILAGELF